Shown below are 5 T cell receptor beta chains from a single sample sequenced in a study of T-cell memory formation after mild COVID-19. TCRdb reprocessed the 5' RACE reads with MiXCR, giving one entry per CDR3 protein. This repertoire shows 430,000 or so distinct CDR3 sequences, roughly 25% found once; its top ten account for 9.5% to 15%. The sample was PBMCs or a T cell subset sorted from them (not recorded which). These receptors were obtained from an adult woman who had mild COVID-19 (a few samples of this study predate the infection). Cell type and time point are not known.

This chain joins TRBV20-1 and TRBJ2-3; 8 bases map to TRBD1. The CDR3 totals 15 residues. V lost 3 bases to trimming and J lost 5 bases; unmatched junction nucleotides: 10. Germline CDR1 is DFQATT and CDR2 is SNEGSKA (reference sequence). The chain's CDR3 is CSARGMTGAGDTQYF. The CDR3 DNA sequence: TGCAGTGCTAGGGGCATGACAGGGGCGGGAGATACGCAGTATTTT.

With respect to this clonotype: With a much larger clone just one base away, this may be a read error. The CDR3 DNA follows: TGTGCCAGCAGTTTATTTGGGGGCGAGCAGTACTTC. Translated, it gives CASSLFGGEQYF. This rearrangement joins TRBV12-3 or TRBV12-4 to TRBJ2-7; the D gene could be TRBD1 or TRBD2 (5 bases each). The CDR3 has 12 amino acids. Trimming removed 2 bases at V and 6 bases at J, with 8 bases between.

Only a few counts were recorded for this clonotype. This chain uses TRBV7-2 with TRBJ2-6; a possible D gene is TRBD2 (5 bases). Trimming removed 0 bases at V and 0 bases at J, with 9 bases between. Looked up from germline, CDR1 is SGHTA and CDR2 is FQGNSA. There are 17 residues in the CDR3. The CDR3 sequence: CASSLARAPSGANVLTF. CDR3 DNA: TGTGCCAGCAGCTTAGCGCGGGCTCCCTCTGGGGCCAACGTCCTGACTTTC.

This chain links TRBV4-2 with TRBJ2-7; 7 bases map to TRBD2. The CDR3 has 15 residues. V lost 4 bases and J lost 7; bases outside the gene matches: 13. Per germline, CDR1 LGHNA and CDR2 YNFKEQ. For the CDR3, the DNA is TGTGCCAGCAGCCCCCCCCTAGCGGCTGGGGGTGAGCAGTACTTC. Its translation: CASSPPLAAGGEQYF.

In its sample, this clonotype was seen a few times. V usage is TRBV7-6 and J usage is TRBJ2-6; D may be TRBD1 (6 bases). V gave up 4 bases and J gave up 0 bases, with 10 bases separating them. The CDR3 covers 16 residues. Per the germline V gene, CDR1 is SGHVS and CDR2 is FNYEAQ. The CDR3 sequence is CASSWDNRSGANVLTF. The CDR3 DNA sequence: TGTGCCAGCAGCTGGGACAACCGCTCTGGGGCCAACGTCCTGACTTTC.